The clone carrying this T cell receptor beta chain appeared many times. Antigen specificity is unknown. The CDR3 totals 17 residues. The V and J ends lost 2 bases and 4 bases respectively, with 20 bases between them. From germline, CDR1 is ENHRY and CDR2 SYGVKD. The sample originates from a study of T-cell memory formation after mild COVID-19. For the study at large: TCR clusters largely stayed donor specific.

Broader study findings: In pre-infection memory, a portion of responding clones appeared, which suggested that cross-reactive memory joined. Unconfirmed was the SARS-CoV-2 specificity of second-wave clones that peaked on day 37.

Each CDR3 protein gets one entry after TCRdb re-called the 5' RACE reads with MiXCR. The profile covers more than 300,000 distinct CDR3 sequences, with roughly 20% appearing a single time and about 21% taken by the ten largest. What was sequenced was PBMCs or a T cell subset sorted from them (not recorded which). This sequence joins TRBV10-3 and TRBJ1-2; possibly TRBD1 for D (6 bases). The clonotype originates from a young man who had mild COVID-19 (a few samples of this study predate the infection). Cell type and time point are not known. CDR3 bases: TGTGCCATCAGTGAGCGGTGGAGGGGCCAGACAGGCTATGGCTACACCTTC. Translation: CAISERWRGQTGYGYTF.